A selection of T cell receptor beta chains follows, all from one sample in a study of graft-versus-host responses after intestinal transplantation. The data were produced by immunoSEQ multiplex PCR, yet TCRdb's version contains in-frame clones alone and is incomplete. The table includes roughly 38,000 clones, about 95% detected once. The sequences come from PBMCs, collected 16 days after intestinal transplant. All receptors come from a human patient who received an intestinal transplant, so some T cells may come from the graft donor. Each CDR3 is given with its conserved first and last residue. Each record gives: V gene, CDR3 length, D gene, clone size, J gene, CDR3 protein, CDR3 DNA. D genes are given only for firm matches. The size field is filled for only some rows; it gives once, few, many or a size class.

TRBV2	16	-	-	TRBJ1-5	CASLPRLGTGNQPQHF	TGTGCCAGCCTCCCCAGGCTAGGGACGGGCAATCAGCCCCAGCATTTT
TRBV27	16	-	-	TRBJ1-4	CASSLRSATTNEKLFF	TGTGCCAGCAGTTTAAGGTCGGCCACAACTAATGAAAAACTGTTTTTT
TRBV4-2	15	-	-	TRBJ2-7	CASSQDRGSAYEQYF	TGTGCCAGCAGCCAAGATCGGGGGAGCGCGTACGAGCAGTACTTC
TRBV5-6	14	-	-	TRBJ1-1	CASSLGGRGPEAFF	TGTGCCAGCAGCTTAGGAGGCAGGGGCCCTGAAGCTTTCTTT
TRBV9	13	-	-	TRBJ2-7	CAGSVGTKYEQYF	TGTGCCGGCAGCGTAGGGACAAAATACGAGCAGTACTTC
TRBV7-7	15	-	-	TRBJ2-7	CASSPASGPSYEQYF	TGTGCCAGCAGCCCTGCCTCAGGACCCTCCTACGAGCAGTACTTC
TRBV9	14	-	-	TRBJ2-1	CASSERGDSDKQFF	TGTGCCAGCAGCGAAAGAGGAGATAGCGATAAGCAGTTCTTC
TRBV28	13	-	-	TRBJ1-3	CASSSPSVHTIYF	TGTGCCAGCAGTTCCCCCTCCGTACACACCATATATTTT
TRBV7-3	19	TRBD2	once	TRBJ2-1	CASSVKGLAGEGPYNEQFF	TGTGCCAGCAGCGTAAAGGGACTAGCGGGAGAGGGCCCCTACAATGAGCAGTTCTTC
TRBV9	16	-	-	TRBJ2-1	CASSGGGSSSYNEQFF	TGTGCCAGCAGCGGTGGAGGGTCGAGCTCCTACAATGAGCAGTTCTTC
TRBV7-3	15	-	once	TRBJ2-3	CASSPEARDTDTQYF	TGTGCCAGCAGCCCCGAGGCCCGCGACACAGATACGCAGTATTTT
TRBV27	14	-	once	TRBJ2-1	CASSPDLSPDEQFF	TGTGCCAGCAGTCCTGATCTCTCCCCGGATGAGCAGTTCTTC
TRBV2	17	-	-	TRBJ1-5	CASSEIGADYSNQPQHF	TGTGCCAGCAGTGAAATTGGGGCAGATTATAGCAATCAGCCCCAGCATTTT
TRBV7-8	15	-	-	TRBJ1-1	CASSLSSRTVYEAFF	TGTGCCAGCAGCTTATCGTCCCGGACAGTTTATGAAGCTTTCTTT
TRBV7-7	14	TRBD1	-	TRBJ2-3	CASSYGTGTDTQYF	TGTGCCAGCAGCTATGGGACAGGCACAGATACGCAGTATTTT
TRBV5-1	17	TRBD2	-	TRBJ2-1	CASSLRTSGSIANEQFF	TGCGCCAGCAGCTTGAGGACTAGCGGGAGTATTGCCAATGAGCAGTTCTTC
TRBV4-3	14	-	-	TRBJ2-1	CASSQARIYNEQFF	TGCGCCAGCAGCCAGGCGCGGATCTACAATGAGCAGTTCTTC
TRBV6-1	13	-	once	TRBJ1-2	CASSSAGFYGYTF	TGTGCCAGCAGTTCGGCGGGTTTCTATGGCTACACCTTC
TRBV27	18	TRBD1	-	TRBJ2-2	CASSFFGPGGANTGELFF	TGTGCCAGCAGTTTCTTCGGTCCAGGGGGCGCGAATACCGGGGAGCTGTTTTTT
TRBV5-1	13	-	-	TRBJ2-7	CASSMGSAYEQYF	TGCGCCAGCAGCATGGGATCTGCCTACGAGCAGTACTTC
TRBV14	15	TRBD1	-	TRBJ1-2	CASSPTFDRDYGYTF	TGTGCCAGCAGCCCTACCTTCGACAGGGACTATGGCTACACCTTC
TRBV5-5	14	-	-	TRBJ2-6	CASSEGSGANVLTF	TGTGCCAGCAGCGAGGGGTCTGGGGCCAACGTCCTGACTTTC
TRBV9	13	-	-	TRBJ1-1	CASSVGHLTEAFF	TGTGCCAGCAGCGTAGGACACCTCACTGAAGCTTTCTTT
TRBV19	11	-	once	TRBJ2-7	CASSSSGEQYF	TGTGCCAGTAGCAGCTCCGGCGAGCAGTACTTC
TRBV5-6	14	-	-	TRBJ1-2	CASSLGQSNYGYTF	TGTGCCAGCAGCTTGGGCCAGTCCAACTATGGCTACACCTTC
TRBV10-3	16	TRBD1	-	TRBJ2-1	CAISESGTGLSNEQFF	TGTGCCATCAGTGAGTCGGGGACAGGGTTATCCAATGAGCAGTTCTTC
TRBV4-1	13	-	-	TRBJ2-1	CASSPKTENEQFF	TGCGCCAGCAGCCCAAAGACGGAGAATGAGCAGTTCTTC
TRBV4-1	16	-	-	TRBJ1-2	CASSQDDRGKGYGYTF	TGCGCCAGCAGCCAAGATGATCGGGGAAAGGGCTATGGCTACACCTTC
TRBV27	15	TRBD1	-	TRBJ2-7	CASSYSGTGLNEQYF	TGTGCCAGCAGTTATTCCGGGACAGGGCTCAACGAGCAGTACTTC
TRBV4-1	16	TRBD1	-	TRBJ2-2	CASSQVMTGGTGELFF	TGCGCCAGCAGCCAAGTTATGACAGGGGGAACCGGGGAGCTGTTTTTT
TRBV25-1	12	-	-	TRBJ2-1	CASSAAGIEQFF	TGTGCCAGCAGTGCGGCAGGCATTGAGCAGTTCTTC
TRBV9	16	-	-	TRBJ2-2	CASSVAGQGDTGELFF	TGTGCCAGCAGCGTAGCAGGGCAGGGAGACACCGGGGAGCTGTTTTTT
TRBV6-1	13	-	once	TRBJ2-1	CASTPPIGNEQFF	TGTGCCAGCACTCCCCCCATAGGCAATGAGCAGTTCTTC
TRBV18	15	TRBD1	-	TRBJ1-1	CASSPKGQGSTEAFF	TGTGCCAGCTCACCCAAGGGACAGGGGAGCACTGAAGCTTTCTTT
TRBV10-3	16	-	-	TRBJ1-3	CAISESPTGSGNTIYF	TGTGCCATCAGTGAGTCCCCCACGGGCTCTGGAAACACCATATATTTT
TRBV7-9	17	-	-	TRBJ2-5	CASSLARERALQETQYF	TGTGCCAGCAGCTTAGCGAGGGAGCGGGCGTTACAAGAGACCCAGTACTTC
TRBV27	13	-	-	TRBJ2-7	CASSLSSHYEQCF	TGTGCCAGCAGTTTATCGTCTCACTACGAGCAGTGCTTC
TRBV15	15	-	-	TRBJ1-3	CATRMDRASGNTIYF	TGTGCCACACGTATGGACAGAGCTTCTGGAAACACCATATATTTT
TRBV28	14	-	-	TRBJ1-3	CASSVTGSGNTIYF	TGTGCCAGCAGTGTGACAGGCTCGGGAAACACCATATATTTT
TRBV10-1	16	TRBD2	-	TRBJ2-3	CASSSVAGGSTDTQYF	TGCGCCAGCAGCTCGGTAGCGGGAGGGAGCACAGATACGCAGTATTTT
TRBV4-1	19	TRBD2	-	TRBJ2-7	CASSQDLLAGVNNVYEQYF	TGCGCCAGCAGCCAAGATCTTCTAGCGGGAGTTAATAACGTGTACGAGCAGTACTTC
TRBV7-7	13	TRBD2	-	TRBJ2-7	CASSFSGSSEQYF	TGTGCTAGCAGCTTTAGCGGGAGTTCCGAGCAGTACTTC
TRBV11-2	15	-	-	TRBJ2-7	CASSLGVAASYEQYF	TGTGCCAGCAGCTTAGGAGTAGCGGCCTCCTACGAGCAGTACTTC
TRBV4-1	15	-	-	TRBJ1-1	CASSQDPDTYTEAFF	TGCGCCAGCAGCCAAGATCCGGACACTTACACTGAAGCTTTCTTT
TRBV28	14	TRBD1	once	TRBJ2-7	CASSSIDRAYEQYF	TGTGCCAGCAGTTCTATAGACAGGGCTTACGAGCAGTACTTC
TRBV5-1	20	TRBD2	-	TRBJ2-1	CASSLGRTSGRAQFYNEQFF	TGCGCCAGCAGCTTGGGTCGGACTAGCGGGAGGGCGCAATTTTACAATGAGCAGTTCTTC
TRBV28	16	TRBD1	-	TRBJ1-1	CASSLPSQALDRAAFF	TGTGCCAGCAGTTTACCCTCCCAAGCGCTGGACAGGGCCGCTTTCTTT
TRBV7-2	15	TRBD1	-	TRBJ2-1	CASSWTGASYNEQFF	TGTGCCAGCAGCTGGACAGGAGCTTCCTACAATGAGCAGTTCTTC
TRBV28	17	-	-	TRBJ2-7	CASSLVPRRNSSYEQYF	TGTGCCAGCAGTTTAGTACCAAGACGGAATAGCTCCTACGAGCAGTACTTC
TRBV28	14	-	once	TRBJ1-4	CASSFVQENEKLFF	TGTGCCAGCAGTTTTGTGCAGGAGAATGAAAAACTGTTTTTT
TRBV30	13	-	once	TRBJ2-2	CAWSVGFTGELFF	TGTGCCTGGAGTGTGGGGTTCACCGGGGAGCTGTTTTTT
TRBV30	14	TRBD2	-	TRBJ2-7	CAWSVHSGRYEQYF	TGTGCCTGGAGTGTACATAGCGGGAGATACGAGCAGTACTTC
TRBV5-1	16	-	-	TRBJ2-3	CASSLDRTDSTDTQYF	TGCGCCAGCAGCTTGGATAGGACAGATAGCACAGATACGCAGTATTTT
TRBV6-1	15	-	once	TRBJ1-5	CASSEGTYSNQPQHF	TGTGCCAGCAGTGAAGGGACTTATAGCAATCAGCCCCAGCATTTT
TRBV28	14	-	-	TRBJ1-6	CASSFATDNSPLHF	TGTGCCAGCAGTTTTGCTACGGATAATTCACCCCTCCACTTT